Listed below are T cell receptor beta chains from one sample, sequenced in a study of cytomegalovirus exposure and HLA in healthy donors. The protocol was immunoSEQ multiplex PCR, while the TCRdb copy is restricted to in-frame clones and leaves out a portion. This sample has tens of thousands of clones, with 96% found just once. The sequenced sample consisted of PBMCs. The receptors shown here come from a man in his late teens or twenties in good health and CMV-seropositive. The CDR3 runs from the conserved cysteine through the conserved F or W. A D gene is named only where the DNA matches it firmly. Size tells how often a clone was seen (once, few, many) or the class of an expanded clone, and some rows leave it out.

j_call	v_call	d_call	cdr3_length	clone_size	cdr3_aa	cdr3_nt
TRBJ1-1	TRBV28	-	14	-	CASSRDSGDYYAFF	TGTGCCAGCAGTCGCGATTCAGGGGATTATTACGCTTTCTTT
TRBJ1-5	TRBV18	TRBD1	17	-	CASSPYRQGNSNQPQHF	TGTGCCAGTTCACCGTATAGACAGGGCAATAGCAATCAGCCCCAGCATTTT
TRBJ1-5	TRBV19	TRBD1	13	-	CASSGGQGQPQHF	TGTGCCAGTAGTGGGGGACAGGGTCAGCCCCAGCATTTT
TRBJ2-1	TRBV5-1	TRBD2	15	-	CASRGGAGLSNEQFF	TGCGCCAGCAGGGGGGGAGCGGGATTATCCAATGAGCAGTTCTTC
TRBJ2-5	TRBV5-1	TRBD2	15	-	CASSLGLAGGETQYF	TGCGCCAGCAGCTTGGGACTAGCGGGAGGTGAGACCCAGTACTTC
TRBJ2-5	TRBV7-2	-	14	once	CASSLGQAQETQYF	TGTGCCAGCAGCTTAGGCCAGGCGCAAGAGACCCAGTACTTC
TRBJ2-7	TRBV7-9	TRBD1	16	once	CASSLGLGQGSYEQYF	TGTGCCAGCAGCTTAGGGCTGGGACAGGGCTCCTACGAGCAGTACTTC
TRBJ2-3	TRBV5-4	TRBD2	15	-	CASSELAGLADTQYF	TGTGCCAGCAGCGAACTAGCGGGATTAGCAGATACGCAGTATTTT
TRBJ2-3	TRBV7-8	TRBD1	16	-	CASSPPTGDGTDTQYF	TGTGCCAGCAGCCCGCCGACAGGGGATGGCACAGATACGCAGTATTTT
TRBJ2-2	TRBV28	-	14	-	CASSLGGPTGELFF	TGTGCCAGCAGTTTAGGAGGTCCCACCGGGGAGCTGTTTTTT
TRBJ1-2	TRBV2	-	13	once	CASSGTPNYGYTF	TGTGCCAGCAGCGGGACACCTAACTATGGCTACACCTTC
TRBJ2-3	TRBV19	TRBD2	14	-	CASSILAGSDTQYF	TGTGCCAGTAGTATACTAGCGGGGTCAGATACGCAGTATTTT
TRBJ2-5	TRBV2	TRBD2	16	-	CASRTGTSGRQETQYF	TGTGCCAGCAGGACCGGGACTAGCGGGAGACAAGAGACCCAGTACTTC
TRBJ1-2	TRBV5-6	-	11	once	CASSFRSGYTF	TGTGCCAGCAGCTTCCGTAGTGGCTACACCTTC
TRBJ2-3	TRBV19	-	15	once	CASSINSGAEDTQYF	TGTGCCAGTAGTATAAATTCAGGGGCGGAAGATACGCAGTATTTT
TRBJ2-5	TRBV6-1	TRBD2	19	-	CASSEWALSAGGYQETQYF	TGTGCCAGCAGTGAATGGGCTCTATCGGCGGGAGGGTACCAAGAGACCCAGTACTTC
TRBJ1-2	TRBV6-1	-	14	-	CASEQGAVNYGYTF	TGTGCCAGCGAACAAGGGGCGGTTAACTATGGCTACACCTTC
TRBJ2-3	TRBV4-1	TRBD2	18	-	CASSQVPPGLAGTDTQYF	TGCGCCAGCAGCCAAGTCCCGCCCGGACTAGCGGGAACAGATACGCAGTATTTT
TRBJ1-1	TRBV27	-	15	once	CASSSVAQGFTEAFF	TGTGCCAGCAGTTCCGTCGCACAGGGTTTCACTGAAGCTTTCTTT
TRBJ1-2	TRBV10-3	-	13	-	CAISDGRDRGYTF	TGTGCCATCAGTGATGGCAGGGATCGTGGCTACACCTTC
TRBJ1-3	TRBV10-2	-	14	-	CASSEPGFGNTIYF	TGCGCCAGCAGTGAGCCAGGGTTTGGAAACACCATATATTTT
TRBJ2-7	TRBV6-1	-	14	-	CASKEGGDPYEQYF	TGTGCCAGCAAGGAGGGGGGGGACCCCTACGAGCAGTACTTC
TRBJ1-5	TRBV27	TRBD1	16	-	CASGTSRQGLNQPQHF	TGTGCCAGCGGAACGTCTCGACAGGGTTTGAATCAGCCCCAGCATTTT
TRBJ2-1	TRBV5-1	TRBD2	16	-	CASSLFGTSGSNEQFF	TGCGCCAGCAGCTTGTTTGGGACTAGCGGGAGCAATGAGCAGTTCTTC
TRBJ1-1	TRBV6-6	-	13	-	CASHMAPNTEAFF	TGTGCCAGCCATATGGCACCGAACACTGAAGCTTTCTTT
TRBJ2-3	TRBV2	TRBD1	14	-	CASRTDRVRDTQYF	TGTGCCAGCAGGACGGACAGGGTTAGGGATACGCAGTATTTT
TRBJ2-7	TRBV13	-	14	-	CASSLDRSSYEQYF	TGTGCCAGCAGCTTAGACAGAAGCTCCTACGAGCAGTACTTC
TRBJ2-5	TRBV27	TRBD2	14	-	CASSFSGRVETQYF	TGTGCCAGCAGTTTCTCGGGGAGGGTGGAGACCCAGTACTTC
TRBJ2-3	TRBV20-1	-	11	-	CSAIRVDTQYF	TGCAGTGCTATCCGTGTAGATACGCAGTATTTT
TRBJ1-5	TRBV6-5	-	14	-	CASSYSLGGIPQHF	TGTGCCAGCAGTTACTCGCTGGGGGGAATTCCCCAGCATTTT
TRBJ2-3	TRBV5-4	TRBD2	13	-	CASSSAGGDTQYF	TGTGCCAGCAGCTCAGCGGGAGGAGATACGCAGTATTTT
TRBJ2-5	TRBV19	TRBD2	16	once	CASTSGRYADGETQYF	TGTGCCAGTACTAGCGGGAGATATGCGGATGGGGAGACCCAGTACTTC
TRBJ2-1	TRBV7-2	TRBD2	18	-	CASSLTSGRALGYNEQFF	TGTGCCAGCAGCCTCACTAGCGGGAGAGCTCTAGGGTACAATGAGCAGTTCTTC
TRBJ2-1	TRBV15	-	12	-	CATSKANNEQFF	TGTGCCACCAGTAAAGCGAACAATGAGCAGTTCTTC
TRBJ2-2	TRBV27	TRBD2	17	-	CASSSFSGRVGNGELFF	TGTGCCAGCAGTTCCTTTAGCGGGAGGGTCGGTAACGGGGAGCTGTTTTTT
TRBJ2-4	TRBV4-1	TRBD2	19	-	CASSQEPGAGGGVRNIQYF	TGCGCCAGCAGCCAAGAGCCGGGGGCGGGAGGGGGGGTTAGAAACATTCAGTACTTC
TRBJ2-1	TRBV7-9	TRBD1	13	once	CASSLGQHNEQFF	TGTGCCAGCAGCTTGGGACAGCACAATGAGCAGTTCTTC
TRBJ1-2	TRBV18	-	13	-	CASSTGSDYGYTF	TGTGCCAGCTCAACGGGGAGTGACTATGGCTACACCTTC
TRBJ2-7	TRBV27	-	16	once	CASALRGRDIRYEQYF	TGTGCCAGCGCACTCAGAGGCCGGGACATTAGGTACGAGCAGTACTTC
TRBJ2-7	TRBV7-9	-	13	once	CASSRDGGYEQYF	TGTGCCAGCAGTCGTGACGGGGGCTACGAGCAGTACTTC
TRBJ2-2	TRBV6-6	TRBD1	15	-	CASRKPGQYTGELFF	TGTGCCAGCAGGAAACCGGGACAGTACACCGGGGAGCTGTTTTTT
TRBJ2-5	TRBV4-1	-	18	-	CASSHLPGHFQAQETQYF	TGCGCCAGCAGCCATTTACCCGGCCACTTCCAGGCCCAAGAGACCCAGTACTTC
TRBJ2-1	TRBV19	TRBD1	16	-	CASSSPRQGAGNEQFF	TGTGCCAGTAGTTCTCCTCGACAGGGGGCTGGCAATGAGCAGTTCTTC
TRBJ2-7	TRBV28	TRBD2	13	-	CASSLGTSSEQYF	TGTGCCAGCAGTTTGGGGACTAGCTCCGAGCAGTACTTC
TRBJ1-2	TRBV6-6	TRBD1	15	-	CASRKEGAWNYGYTF	TGTGCCAGCAGGAAGGAGGGGGCGTGGAACTATGGCTACACCTTC
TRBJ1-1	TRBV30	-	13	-	CAWNGGMNTEAFF	TGTGCCTGGAATGGCGGGATGAACACTGAAGCTTTCTTT
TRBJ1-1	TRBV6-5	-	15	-	CASSVWTRGGTEAFF	TGTGCCAGCAGTGTTTGGACTCGGGGGGGCACTGAAGCTTTCTTT